What follows are 24 T cell receptor beta chains derived from one specimen sequenced in a study of control samples from healthy donors and cancer patients. The assay was immunoSEQ multiplex PCR, and TCRdb's table has in-frame clones only and misses some. The repertoire consists of roughly 28,000 clones, with 79% occurring once and the leading ten covering 22%. The sample consisted of PBMCs. These receptors were collected from a man in his sixties with head and neck cancer.

This rearrangement joins TRBV28 to TRBJ1-2; a weak D match, TRBD1 (5 bases). V gave up 6 bases and J gave up 6 bases, with 17 bases separating them. Germline CDR1 is MDHEN and CDR2 is SYDVKM. This CDR3 spans 14 amino acids. CDR3 sequence: CASRGVSGKDGYTF. The CDR3 bases are TGTGCCAGCAGGGGAGTATCAGGGAAGGATGGCTACACCTTC.

Comments on this clone: Germline and junction disagree at one end, which may indicate a read error. The chain joins TRBV18 to TRBJ1-1; D possibly corresponds to TRBD1 (5 bases). The CDR3 is 14 residues long. The germline V gene encodes CDR1 KGHSH and CDR2 LQKENI. The CDR3 loop reads CARSGGGPNTEAFF. The CDR3 DNA reads as TGTGCCCGCTCGGGGGGGGGACCAAACACTGAAGCTTTCTTT.

This chain connects TRBV28 to TRBJ2-7; 10 bases are a match to TRBD2. The length of the CDR3 is 14 residues. The V gene's germline CDR1 is MDHEN and CDR2 SYDVKM. With V trimmed by 6 bases and J by 4 bases, 6 bases remained unmatched. CDR3 amino acids: CASRASGSVYEQYF. In nucleotides, the CDR3 is TGTGCCAGCAGGGCTAGCGGGAGTGTTTACGAGCAGTACTTC. The variable domain in full, completed from reference TRBV28 and TRBJ2-7, reads DVKVTQSSRYLVKRTGEKVFLECVQDMDHENMFWYRQDPGLGLRLIYFSYDVKMKEKGDIPEGYSVSREKKERFSLILESASTNQTSMYLCASRASGSVYEQYFGPGTRLTVT.

The genes are TRBV5-8 and TRBJ2-1; TRBD1 agrees at 11 bases. V trimming: 4 bases; J trimming: 4 bases; junction bases outside the gene matches: 7. Per the germline V gene, CDR1 is SGHTS and CDR2 is YDEGEE. This CDR3 has 16 amino acids. The CDR3 sequence is CASSAGTGGNYNEQFF. CDR3 coding DNA: TGTGCCAGCAGCGCCGGGACAGGGGGTAATTACAATGAGCAGTTCTTC. The full variable domain, its missing parts supplied by reference TRBV5-8 and TRBJ2-1, is EAGVTQSPTHLIKTRGQQATLRCSPISGHTSVYWYQQALGLGLQFLLWYDEGEERNRGNFPPRFSGRQFPNYSSELNVNALELEDSALYLCASSAGTGGNYNEQFFGPGTRLTVL.

The V and J genes are TRBV11-2 and TRBJ2-2; D not resolved. The CDR3 is made up of 16 amino acids. Germline CDR1 and CDR2: SGHAT and FQNNGV. Trimming removed 1 base at V and 1 base at J, with 10 bases between. CDR3 protein: CASSLGSALNTGELFF. CDR3 DNA sequence: TGTGCCAGCAGCTTAGGCTCAGCGCTGAACACCGGGGAGCTGTTTTTT.

This chain uses TRBV27 with TRBJ2-6, with D perhaps matching TRBD1 or TRBD2 (6 bases each). CDR1 MNHEY and CDR2 SMNVEV come from the germline V gene (reference sequence). V was shortened by 10 bases and J by 0 bases, with 16 bases between the two germline ends. The CDR3 is 16 amino acids. CDR3 loop: CATYQGGPSGANVLTF. The CDR3 DNA reads as TGTGCCACCTACCAAGGGGGGCCCTCTGGGGCCAACGTCCTGACTTTC.

V usage is TRBV7-2 and J usage is TRBJ2-5, with 13 positions matching TRBD2. V lost 6 bases and J lost 3; bases outside the gene matches: 4. Germline CDR1 SGHTA, CDR2 FQGNSA. The CDR3 consists of 15 residues. The CDR3 coding sequence is TGTGCCAGCAGGAGACTAGCGGGAGGTAAAGAGACCCAGTACTTC. It encodes CASRRLAGGKETQYF.

V is TRBV28 and J is TRBJ2-7; D is unresolved. CDR1 and CDR2 (germline): MDHEN, SYDVKM. V lost 10 bases to trimming and J lost 0 bases, with 10 bases between them. CDR3 length: 12 residues. The CDR3 DNA is TGTGCCACCGTCAGAAGCTCCTACGAGCAGTACTTC. Its translation: CATVRSSYEQYF.

The V call is TRBV10-3, the J call TRBJ1-1, with 8 bases that match TRBD1. Germline loops: CDR1 ENHRY, CDR2 SYGVKD. The V and J ends lost 6 bases and 5 bases, in that order; junction bases with no gene match: 8. The length of the CDR3 is 14 residues. The CDR3 is CAISPTGAETEAFF. CDR3 nucleotide sequence: TGTGCCATCAGCCCGACAGGGGCCGAAACTGAAGCTTTCTTT.

This chain links TRBV7-9 with TRBJ2-7, with D perhaps TRBD2 (5 bases). Germline assignment: CDR1 SEHNR and CDR2 FQNEAQ (reference sequence). The CDR3 sequence is 14 residues long. V was clipped by 10 bases and J by 0 bases, with 16 bases between them. CDR3 sequence reads: CATQEAASSYEQYF. The CDR3 nucleotides read TGTGCCACCCAGGAGGCAGCGAGCTCCTACGAGCAGTACTTC.

V gene TRBV28 combines with J gene TRBJ1-1, with D hard to call. With 7 bases removed from V and 1 base from J, the gap between germline ends came to 4 bases. Germline V gene sequence: CDR1 MDHEN, CDR2 SYDVKM. The CDR3 consists of 11 residues. The CDR3 DNA reads TGTGCCAGCAAAACGAACACTGAAGCTTTCTTT. This gives the protein CASKTNTEAFF.

The gene calls are TRBV6-1 and TRBJ2-1, with 9 bases fitting TRBD2. The CDR3 has 18 residues. The J segment lost 5 bases and the V segment lost 4 bases, leaving 15 bases of the junction unmatched. Per the germline V gene, CDR1 is MNHNS and CDR2 is SASEGT. CDR3 coding DNA: TGTGCCAGCAGTGTGGGCGGTAGCGGGAGACATGGGGACAATGAGCAGTTCTTC. It is translated as CASSVGGSGRHGDNEQFF.

The CDR3 sequence: CSARSSTEQFF. Here the CDR3 DNA reads TGCAGTGCTAGGTCGTCGACAGAGCAGTTCTTC. V gene TRBV20-1 combines with J gene TRBJ2-1; D is undetermined. V lost 3 bases and J 10 bases, leaving 10 bases between the germline ends. Germline values: CDR1 DFQATT, CDR2 SNEGSKA (reference sequence). This CDR3 has 11 amino acids.

V is TRBV7-6 and J is TRBJ1-6; D ambiguous. The CDR3 runs 17 residues. Germline loops: CDR1 SGHVS, CDR2 FNYEAQ. V shed 5 bases and J shed 7 bases, with 21 bases lying between them. CDR3 sequence reads: CASSPLGRVITNSPLHF. CDR3 nucleotides: TGTGCCAGCAGCCCGTTAGGGAGGGTTATCACGAATTCACCCCTCCACTTT.

This sequence joins TRBV28 and TRBJ2-7, with a possible D match to TRBD1 (6 bases). Germline V gene data show CDR1 as MDHEN and CDR2 as SYDVKM. The CDR3 has 15 residues. Trimming removed 5 bases at V and 7 bases at J, with 21 bases between. The CDR3 reads CASSPTGTILREQYF. The CDR3 coding sequence is TGTGCCAGCAGTCCTACCGGGACAATTCTACGAGAGCAGTACTTC.

The CDR3 region is CATMWDKNSNQPQHF. In DNA form, the CDR3 reads TGTGCCACCATGTGGGACAAAAATAGCAATCAGCCCCAGCATTTT. V usage is TRBV15 and J usage is TRBJ1-5; tentatively, D is TRBD1 (6 bases). Trimming removed 7 bases from V and 0 bases from J, with 13 bases in between. The CDR3 covers 15 residues. Germline V lookup: CDR1 LNHNV, CDR2 YYDKDF (reference sequence).

The V gene is TRBV28, the J gene TRBJ2-1; D remains ambiguous. Trimming removed 1 base from V and 5 bases from J, with 18 bases in between. Germline V gene data show CDR1 as MDHEN and CDR2 as SYDVKM. This CDR3 comprises 17 residues. CDR3: CASSLSPFLVPHNEQFF. CDR3 sequence (DNA): TGTGCCAGCAGTTTATCGCCTTTCCTAGTCCCCCACAATGAGCAGTTCTTC.

V gene TRBV7-8 combines with J gene TRBJ1-5; the D gene is possibly TRBD1 (5 bases). Per germline, CDR1 SGHVS and CDR2 FQNEAQ. V lost 5 bases, J lost 1 base, and 9 bases lay in between. The CDR3 has 14 residues. CDR3 DNA: TGTGCCAGCAGCCAGGGACTCAGCAATCAGCCCCAGCATTTT. This encodes CASSQGLSNQPQHF.

The rearrangement joins TRBV6-4 to TRBJ2-7; D is perhaps TRBD2 (6 bases). There are 13 residues in the CDR3. Germline CDR1 reads MRHNA; CDR2 reads SNTAGT. V lost 3 bases and J lost 2, with 8 bases in between. The CDR3 region is CASSEREPYEQYF. The DNA of the CDR3 is TGTGCCAGCAGTGAACGGGAGCCCTACGAGCAGTACTTC.

The CDR3 DNA reads TGTGCCAGTTTGCCAGGGGGCACGGGCGAGCAGTACTTC. It is translated as CASLPGGTGEQYF. The J gene is TRBJ2-7, the V gene TRBV28; 8 bases are a match to TRBD1. The CDR3 extends over 13 amino acids. Germline CDR1 and CDR2: MDHEN and SYDVKM. After removal of 9 bases from V and 6 bases from J, the junction contained 10 bases not matched to a gene.

This clone was recorded a few times. The chain has TRBV5-8 and TRBJ1-1; D is unclear. Germline V lookup: CDR1 SGHTS, CDR2 YDEGEE. The ends were cut back, 4 bases at V and 2 bases at J, with 15 bases in the middle. The CDR3 runs 15 residues. CDR3 amino acids: CASSPEWSRNTEAFF. CDR3 DNA: TGTGCCAGCAGCCCCGAATGGAGCAGAAACACTGAAGCTTTCTTT.

The sample holds a few counts of this clone. The chain employs TRBV6-2 or TRBV6-3 and TRBJ2-7; no clear D gene. Germline-derived CDR1 and CDR2 are MNHEY and SVGEGT. CDR3 size: 13 residues. Trimming removed 6 bases at V and 4 bases at J, with 13 bases between. CDR3 DNA: TGTGCCAGCAGCCACATAAATATATACGAGCAGTACTTC. This sequence encodes CASSHINIYEQYF.

The gene calls are TRBV12-3 or TRBV12-4 and TRBJ1-2, with 9 bases matching TRBD1. V trimming: 7 bases; J trimming: 8 bases; junction bases outside the gene matches: 8. The CDR3 totals 13 residues. CDR3 amino acids: CASKTQGAEGYTF. CDR3 DNA: TGTGCCAGCAAAACACAGGGGGCGGAAGGCTACACCTTC.

The chain carries TRBV4-3 and TRBJ2-3, with D uncertain. The length of the CDR3 is 18 residues. Germline-derived CDR1 and CDR2 are LGHNA and YSLEER. The germline V and J ends were trimmed by 1 base and 4 bases, with 21 bases remaining between them. The CDR3 sequence: CASSQVAPTVSGPDTQYF. The CDR3 nucleotides read TGCGCCAGCAGCCAAGTCGCCCCCACAGTATCGGGCCCAGATACGCAGTATTTT.